The rows below give T cell receptor beta chains drawn from one sample of a study of CD8 T cells in Susac syndrome. Each CDR3 protein is one row after TCRdb ran MiXCR on the immunoSEQ multiplex PCR reads. The sample has some 97,000 distinct CDR3 sequences; about 95% are singletons. The sequenced sample consisted of CD8+ T cells from PBMCs. Receptors were obtained from a human donor with Susac syndrome. Each CDR3 is given with its conserved first and last residue. D genes are given only for firm matches. A clone size is listed for some rows: how often the clone was seen (once, few, many), or a class if it is expanded.

abundance | j_gene | d_gene | v_gene | CDR3nt | CDR3aa
- | TRBJ1-4 | - | TRBV12-3/TRBV12-4 | TGTGCCAGCAGCTCCCGGTCGGGGAATGAAAAACTGTTTTTT | CASSSRSGNEKLFF
- | TRBJ1-4 | - | TRBV29-1 | TGCAGCGTTGGTCCAAGACTCAATGAAAAACTGTTTTTT | CSVGPRLNEKLFF
- | TRBJ2-1 | - | TRBV4-2 | TGTGCCAGCAGCCAAAAAGAGAATTCCGTTGAGCAGTTCTTC | CASSQKENSVEQFF
few | TRBJ2-7 | - | TRBV11-2 | TGTGCCAGCAGCTGGACCAGGGGGGACGAGCAGTACTTC | CASSWTRGDEQYF
- | TRBJ2-4 | - | TRBV7-6 | TGTGCCAGCAGCTTAGGCACCCCAACGGACATTCAGTACTTC | CASSLGTPTDIQYF
- | TRBJ2-7 | - | TRBV6-5 | TGTGCCAGCGGGAGGGACAGCGAGCAGTACTTC | CASGRDSEQYF
- | TRBJ2-1 | - | TRBV3-1 | TGTGCCAGCAGCCAAGATGTCGGTGAGCAGTTCTTC | CASSQDVGEQFF
- | TRBJ2-7 | TRBD1 | TRBV4-1 | TGCGCCAGCAGCCCCACCGGGACAGCTAGCTACGAGCAGTACTTC | CASSPTGTASYEQYF
- | TRBJ2-5 | TRBD1 | TRBV3-1 | TGTGCCAGCAGCCAAGGGGGACAGGCCTTTCAGACCCAGTACTTC | CASSQGGQAFQTQYF
- | TRBJ2-7 | TRBD1 | TRBV5-4 | TGTGCCAGCAGCCGCGACAGGGTCCACGAGCAGTACTTC | CASSRDRVHEQYF
- | TRBJ2-7 | - | TRBV20-1 | TGCAGTGCTAGACCCTTTTCGGGACCTCAGGGCGAGCAGTACTTC | CSARPFSGPQGEQYF
- | TRBJ1-2 | TRBD1 | TRBV12-3/TRBV12-4 | TGTGCCAGCAGCCCCTCGACAGGGATGGCCTATGGCTACACCTTC | CASSPSTGMAYGYTF
- | TRBJ2-3 | - | TRBV29-1 | TGCAGCGTAGGGAGTACAAAGGCAGGGGATACGCAGTATTTT | CSVGSTKAGDTQYF
- | TRBJ2-7 | - | TRBV5-1 | TGCGCCAGCACGACACAGGGACGATTCGACGAGCAGTACTTC | CASTTQGRFDEQYF
once | TRBJ1-1 | - | TRBV29-1 | TGCAGCGTACAACAGAACACTGAAGCTTTCTTT | CSVQQNTEAFF
- | TRBJ2-1 | - | TRBV24-1 | TGTGCCACCGCCCACGGTGGTGAGCAGTTCTTC | CATAHGGEQFF
- | TRBJ1-5 | TRBD1 | TRBV29-1 | TGCAGCGTTGGGACAGGGAATAGCAATCAGCCCCAGCATTTT | CSVGTGNSNQPQHF
- | TRBJ2-7 | - | TRBV9 | TGTGCCAGCAGCGTGGAAGGGTCAACTCCCGAGCAGTACTTC | CASSVEGSTPEQYF
- | TRBJ1-1 | - | TRBV30 | TGTGCCTGGAGTGTACGAACAGGGTGGTACACTGAAGCTTTCTTT | CAWSVRTGWYTEAFF
- | TRBJ2-1 | TRBD2 | TRBV9 | TGTGCCAGCAGCGTAGGAGCGGGACCACTTAATGAGCAGTTCTTC | CASSVGAGPLNEQFF
- | TRBJ2-7 | TRBD2 | TRBV28 | TGTGCCAGCAGTCCCTCCCGGACGGGAGGAGGCGAGCAGTACTTC | CASSPSRTGGGEQYF
- | TRBJ2-5 | - | TRBV5-1 | TGCGCCAGCAATTCGGAGGGAAGGAGAGAGACCCAGTACTTC | CASNSEGRRETQYF
- | TRBJ1-1 | - | TRBV11-2 | TGTGCCAGCAGCTCCGGACAGACTTTGAACACTGAAGCTTTCTTT | CASSSGQTLNTEAFF
- | TRBJ2-7 | - | TRBV12-3/TRBV12-4 | TGTGCCAGCAGTTTTTCTGGCGGGATGATGAACGAGCAGTACTTC | CASSFSGGMMNEQYF
- | TRBJ1-5 | - | TRBV20-1 | TGCAGTGCTAGAGATCAGGAATTGGGAAGCAATCAGCCCCAGCATTTT | CSARDQELGSNQPQHF
once | TRBJ1-1 | - | TRBV20-1 | TGCAGTGCTAGAGTCGGAGACACTGAAGCTTTCTTT | CSARVGDTEAFF
- | TRBJ2-7 | - | TRBV13 | TGTGCCAGCAGCCTGCTGCCGGGGGAGCAGTACTTC | CASSLLPGEQYF
- | TRBJ2-1 | - | TRBV29-1 | TGCAGTCCCACATTCGGGTCCAATGAGCAGTTCTTC | CSPTFGSNEQFF
- | TRBJ2-7 | TRBD2 | TRBV18 | TGTGCCAGCTCACCTCCCTCTGGACTAGTCCACGAGCAGTACTTC | CASSPPSGLVHEQYF
- | TRBJ2-5 | - | TRBV7-9 | TGTGCCAGCAGCTTAGCCATGGCACAAGAGACCCAGTACTTC | CASSLAMAQETQYF
- | TRBJ2-2 | - | TRBV9 | TGTGCCAGCAGCGTCAAGGGGGGGGAGCTGTTTTTT | CASSVKGGELFF
- | TRBJ2-7 | TRBD1 | TRBV5-1 | TGCGCCAGCAGCTGGGGACAGGGGTACGAGCAGTACTTC | CASSWGQGYEQYF
- | TRBJ2-7 | - | TRBV13 | TGTGCCAGCAGCTCCGGAAACGAGCAGTACTTC | CASSSGNEQYF
once | TRBJ2-5 | TRBD1 | TRBV25-1 | TGTGCCAGCAGTGGAAACCGGGACAGGGGGCAAGAGACCCAGTACTTC | CASSGNRDRGQETQYF
- | TRBJ2-3 | - | TRBV27 | TGTGCCAGCAGTCCCTTTGGGAATACGCAGTATTTT | CASSPFGNTQYF
- | TRBJ2-7 | - | TRBV29-1 | TGCAGCGTTGGGCAGCCAGACTACGAGCAGTACTTC | CSVGQPDYEQYF
- | TRBJ1-5 | - | TRBV27 | TGTGCCAGCAGGACGAACAGGCCGGGCAATCAGCCCCAGCATTTT | CASRTNRPGNQPQHF
- | TRBJ2-3 | TRBD2 | TRBV29-1 | TGCAGCGTACTAGCGGGAGGACGGAATACGCAGTATTTT | CSVLAGGRNTQYF
- | TRBJ1-2 | - | TRBV20-1 | TGCAGTGCTAGAAATGGCTACACCTTC | CSARNGYTF
- | TRBJ1-2 | - | TRBV5-6 | TGTGCCAGCAGCTTGGAAGGCCCTGATTATATTTATGGCTACACCTTC | CASSLEGPDYIYGYTF
- | TRBJ1-1 | - | TRBV2 | TGTGCCAGCACCTTAGGCGGTGAAGCTTTCTTT | CASTLGGEAFF